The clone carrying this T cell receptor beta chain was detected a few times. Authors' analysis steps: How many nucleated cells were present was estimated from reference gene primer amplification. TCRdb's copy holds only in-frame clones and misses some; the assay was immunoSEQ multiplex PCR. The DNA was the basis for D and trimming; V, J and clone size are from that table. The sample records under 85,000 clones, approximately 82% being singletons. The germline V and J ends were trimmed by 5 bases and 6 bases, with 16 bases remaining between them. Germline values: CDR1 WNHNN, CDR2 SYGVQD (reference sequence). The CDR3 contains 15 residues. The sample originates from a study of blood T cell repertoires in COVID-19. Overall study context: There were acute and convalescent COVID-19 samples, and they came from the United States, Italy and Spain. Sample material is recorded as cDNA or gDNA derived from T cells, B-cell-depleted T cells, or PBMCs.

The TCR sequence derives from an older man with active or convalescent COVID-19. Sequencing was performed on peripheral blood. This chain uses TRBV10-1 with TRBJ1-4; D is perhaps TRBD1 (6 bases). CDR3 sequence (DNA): TGCGCCAGCAGTCCGGGGGGGGCAGAGGATGAAAAACTGTTTTTT. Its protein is CASSPGGAEDEKLFF.